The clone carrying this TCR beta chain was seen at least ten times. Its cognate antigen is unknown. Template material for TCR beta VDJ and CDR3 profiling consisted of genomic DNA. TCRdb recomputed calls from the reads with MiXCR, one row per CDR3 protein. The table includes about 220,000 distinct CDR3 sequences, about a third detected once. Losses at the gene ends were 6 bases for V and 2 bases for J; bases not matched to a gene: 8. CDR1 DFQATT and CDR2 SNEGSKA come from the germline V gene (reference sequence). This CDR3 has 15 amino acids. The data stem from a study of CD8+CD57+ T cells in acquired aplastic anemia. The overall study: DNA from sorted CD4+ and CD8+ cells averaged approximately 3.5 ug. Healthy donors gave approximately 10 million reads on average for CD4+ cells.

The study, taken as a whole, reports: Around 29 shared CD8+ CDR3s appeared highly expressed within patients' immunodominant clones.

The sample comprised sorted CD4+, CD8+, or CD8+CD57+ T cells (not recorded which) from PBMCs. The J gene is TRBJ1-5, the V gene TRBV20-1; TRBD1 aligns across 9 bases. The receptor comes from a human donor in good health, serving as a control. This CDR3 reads CSASQGAGGNQPQHF. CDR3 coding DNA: TGCAGTGCGTCACAGGGGGCTGGAGGCAATCAGCCCCAGCATTTT.